This is a list of T cell receptor beta chains from one sample in a study of control samples from healthy donors and cancer patients. Method: immunoSEQ multiplex PCR; TCRdb's copy keeps in-frame clones and lacks some. Altogether about 92,000 clones are present, roughly 86% being singletons, with the ten largest covering about 10%. Specimen: blood. These receptors were collected from a woman aged 60-70 years in good health. Both conserved end residues are part of each CDR3. The D gene is left open where the match is weak. Only some rows state a clone size, as once, few, many or a class for expanded clones.

length,D,V,size,J,CDR3,DNA
13,.,TRBV12-3/TRBV12-4,.,TRBJ1-3,CASSGISGNTIYF,TGTGCCAGCAGCGGGATATCGGGAAACACCATATATTTT
11,.,TRBV28,.,TRBJ1-1,CATSVNTEAFF,TGTGCGACTTCTGTGAACACTGAAGCTTTCTTT
14,.,TRBV3-1/TRBV3-2,.,TRBJ2-2,CASSQGGNTGELFF,TGTGCCAGCAGCCAAGGTGGGAACACCGGGGAGCTGTTTTTT
14,.,TRBV2,.,TRBJ2-7,CASSEDNGIYEQYF,TGTGCCAGCAGTGAAGACAACGGGATCTACGAGCAGTACTTC
18,.,TRBV3-1/TRBV3-2,.,TRBJ2-6,CASSQGTGRGAGANVLTF,TGTGCCAGCAGCCAAGGTACGGGGCGAGGAGCTGGGGCCAACGTCCTGACTTTC
13,.,TRBV16,.,TRBJ1-1,CASSQSAGDKAFF,TGTGCCAGCAGCCAATCTGCAGGGGATAAGGCTTTCTTT
13,.,TRBV6-5,.,TRBJ1-2,CASSYEGGSGYTF,TGTGCCAGCAGTTACGAGGGCGGGTCTGGCTACACCTTC
14,.,TRBV7-2,.,TRBJ2-2,CASSSSGHTGELFF,TGTGCCAGCAGCTCGAGCGGCCACACCGGGGAGCTGTTTTTT
14,TRBD1,TRBV6-1,.,TRBJ2-4,CASSDRQGGGIQYF,TGTGCCAGCAGTGACAGACAGGGTGGTGGCATTCAGTACTTC
14,.,TRBV3-1/TRBV3-2,once,TRBJ1-2,CASSQGGGPRGYTF,TGTGCCAGCAGCCAAGGGGGGGGCCCAAGGGGCTACACCTTC
17,.,TRBV29-1,.,TRBJ1-4,CSGFISFPTGTNEKLFF,TGCAGCGGCTTCATCTCCTTTCCCACCGGAACTAATGAAAAACTGTTTTTT
14,TRBD1,TRBV19,.,TRBJ1-2,CASSSQQGGYGYTF,TGTGCCAGTAGTAGCCAACAGGGGGGTTATGGCTACACCTTC
15,TRBD2,TRBV6-5,few,TRBJ2-7,CASSYSISGVYEQYF,TGTGCCAGCAGTTACTCTATTAGCGGGGTGTACGAGCAGTACTTC
15,TRBD2,TRBV24-1,.,TRBJ2-3,CATGEGPPTGNTQYF,TGTGCCACCGGGGAGGGGCCGCCGACGGGAAATACGCAGTATTTT
16,TRBD2,TRBV28,few,TRBJ2-7,CASSLSGTSALYEQYF,TGTGCCAGCAGCCTTTCCGGGACTAGCGCCCTCTACGAGCAGTACTTC
13,.,TRBV5-4,.,TRBJ1-6,CASSLGVNSPLHF,TGTGCCAGCAGCTTGGGGGTTAATTCACCCCTCCACTTT
15,.,TRBV6-5,.,TRBJ2-3,CASSYSSPTTDTQYF,TGTGCCAGCAGTTACTCGAGTCCAACCACAGATACGCAGTATTTT
13,.,TRBV5-8,.,TRBJ2-2,CASGQMNTGELFF,TGTGCCAGCGGACAGATGAACACCGGGGAGCTGTTTTTT
16,TRBD2,TRBV15,.,TRBJ2-1,CATSREPGTSGSEQFF,TGTGCCACCAGCAGAGAACCCGGGACTAGCGGGAGTGAGCAGTTCTTC
12,.,TRBV5-3,.,TRBJ2-7,CARSLAKGEQYF,TGTGCCAGAAGCTTGGCTAAGGGCGAGCAGTACTTC
15,TRBD2,TRBV18,.,TRBJ2-5,CASSPPRDSGLTQYF,TGTGCCAGCTCACCACCTCGGGATAGCGGGTTGACCCAGTACTTC
15,.,TRBV4-2,.,TRBJ1-1,CASSQEDRGNTEAFF,TGTGCCAGCAGCCAAGAGGACAGAGGGAACACTGAAGCTTTCTTT
13,.,TRBV12-3/TRBV12-4,once,TRBJ1-4,CASSFGESEKLFF,TGTGCCAGCAGTTTTGGAGAAAGTGAAAAACTGTTTTTT
14,.,TRBV28,.,TRBJ2-5,CASSFSGLQETQYF,TGTGCCAGCAGTTTCAGTGGGCTCCAAGAGACCCAGTACTTC
13,TRBD1,TRBV29-1,.,TRBJ2-3,CSVGGTGADTQYF,TGCAGCGTTGGAGGGACAGGCGCAGATACGCAGTATTTT
13,.,TRBV13,.,TRBJ2-7,CASSLQGRDEQYF,TGTGCCAGCAGCTTACAGGGGAGGGACGAGCAGTACTTC
15,.,TRBV6-5,.,TRBJ2-2,CASSKEGRRTGELFF,TGTGCCAGCAGCAAAGAGGGGCGCAGGACCGGGGAGCTGTTTTTT
15,TRBD1,TRBV5-1,.,TRBJ1-2,CASSPGQENLGGYTF,TGCGCCAGCAGCCCTGGACAGGAGAATTTAGGTGGCTACACCTTC
15,TRBD1,TRBV11-3,.,TRBJ1-4,CASSLEGQGNEKLFF,TGTGCCAGCAGCTTAGAGGGACAGGGAAATGAAAAACTGTTTTTT
15,.,TRBV4-3,.,TRBJ1-1,CASSPGDRWGTEAFF,TGCGCCAGCAGCCCGGGGGATCGTTGGGGCACTGAAGCTTTCTTT
16,TRBD1,TRBV6-1,once,TRBJ1-2,CASSEGTGGGLYGYTF,TGTGCCAGCAGTGAAGGGACAGGGGGAGGACTCTATGGCTACACCTTC
16,.,TRBV4-1,.,TRBJ1-1,CASSQDTRGSNTEAFF,TGCGCCAGCAGCCAAGATACCAGGGGATCGAACACTGAAGCTTTCTTT
14,.,TRBV18,.,TRBJ2-7,CASSPRVSGYEQYF,TGTGCCAGCTCACCACGGGTTAGCGGCTACGAGCAGTACTTC
15,TRBD2,TRBV5-5,medium-sized,TRBJ2-7,CASSRVAGASREQYF,TGTGCCAGCAGCCGAGTAGCGGGAGCCTCTCGGGAGCAGTACTTC
15,.,TRBV7-2,.,TRBJ1-5,CASSLSYTLNQPQHF,TGTGCCAGCAGCTTATCCTATACACTAAATCAGCCCCAGCATTTT
13,.,TRBV14,.,TRBJ1-2,CASSTVSLNGYTF,TGTGCCAGCAGTACAGTGAGTTTGAATGGCTACACCTTC
16,.,TRBV27,.,TRBJ1-6,CASSWQSSRPNSPLHF,TGTGCCAGCAGTTGGCAGTCTAGTAGACCTAATTCACCCCTCCACTTT
18,TRBD2,TRBV14,.,TRBJ2-1,CASSQEGLAGATYNEQFF,TGTGCCAGCAGCCAAGAGGGACTAGCGGGGGCTACCTACAATGAGCAGTTCTTC
14,TRBD1,TRBV6-6,.,TRBJ1-2,CASSVQGVNYGYTF,TGTGCCAGCAGCGTACAGGGGGTTAACTATGGCTACACCTTC
17,TRBD1,TRBV18,.,TRBJ1-6,CASSRRARQGDNSPLHF,TGTGCCAGCTCGCGACGCGCAAGACAGGGCGATAATTCACCCCTCCACTTT
15,.,TRBV6-5,.,TRBJ2-5,CASSWWDSSQETQYF,TGTGCCAGCAGCTGGTGGGACTCGTCCCAAGAGACCCAGTACTTC
14,TRBD1,TRBV7-8,.,TRBJ1-1,CASSWRTGTSEAFF,TGTGCCAGCAGCTGGAGGACAGGAACATCTGAAGCTTTCTTT
11,.,TRBV28,.,TRBJ2-7,CASTRGREQYF,TGTGCCAGCACCCGCGGCAGGGAGCAGTACTTC
16,TRBD1,TRBV4-1,.,TRBJ1-1,CASSQQGQGSSTEAFF,TGCGCCAGCAGCCAGCAAGGACAGGGGTCGTCCACTGAAGCTTTCTTT